This is a list of T cell receptor beta chains from one sample in a study of T-cell reconstitution after alpha-beta-depleted transplantation in children. Each CDR3 protein gets one entry after TCRdb re-called the PCR reads with MiXCR. The table shows some 490,000 distinct CDR3 sequences, with under 15% occurring only once. The sample in question was PBMCs from the stem cell graft donor, obtained from the stem cell graft. The receptors derive from a human donor who donated a stem cell graft to a child with combined immunodeficiency. Each CDR3 is given with its conserved first and last residue. The D gene is left open where the match is weak. Some rows mark clone size as missing; the rest say once, few, many or name a class of expanded clone.

V	J	D	size	CDR3	DNA
TRBV4-1	TRBJ2-1	NA	many	CASSQVDMGLLYNEQFF	TGCGCCAGCAGCCAAGTTGACATGGGACTCCTCTACAATGAGCAGTTCTTC
TRBV5-1	TRBJ2-7	TRBD1	few	CASSLSTGGHEQYF	TGCGCCAGCAGCTTAAGCACAGGGGGCCACGAGCAGTACTTC
TRBV20-1	TRBJ2-3	NA	few	CSARDPIAGTDTQYF	TGCAGTGCTAGAGATCCAATAGCGGGCACAGATACGCAGTATTTT
TRBV12-3/TRBV12-4	TRBJ2-7	NA	NA	CATGHYYEQYF	TGTGCCACCGGACACTACTACGAGCAGTACTTC
TRBV29-1	TRBJ2-7	NA	NA	CSVEDFGYEQYF	TGCAGCGTTGAAGATTTCGGGTACGAGCAGTACTTC
TRBV9	TRBJ2-7	NA	few	CASSATGTPAYEQYF	TGTGCCAGCAGCGCGACCGGGACTCCCGCCTACGAGCAGTACTTC
TRBV20-1	TRBJ1-2	NA	NA	CSARDPLQETDPNYGYTF	TGCAGTGCTAGAGACCCGCTTCAGGAGACTGACCCTAACTATGGCTACACCTTC
TRBV11-1	TRBJ2-1	TRBD2	NA	CASSLVPGLAGGSVSYNEQFF	TGTGCCAGCAGCCTTGTCCCGGGACTAGCGGGAGGCTCGGTGTCCTACAATGAGCAGTTCTTC
TRBV20-1	TRBJ1-2	NA	few	CSAKGGSIAYGYTF	TGCAGTGCTAAGGGGGGCAGTATCGCCTATGGCTACACCTTC
TRBV7-3	TRBJ2-5	NA	few	CASSPETGPLGTQYF	TGTGCCAGCAGCCCCGAGACAGGCCCGCTTGGGACCCAGTACTTC
TRBV12-3/TRBV12-4	TRBJ2-1	NA	few	CASSPFRAYPYNEQFF	TGTGCCAGCAGTCCGTTCAGAGCCTACCCCTACAATGAGCAGTTCTTC
TRBV20-1	TRBJ2-5	TRBD2	NA	CSARDLRAGGPETQYF	TGCAGTGCTAGAGATCTGCGAGCGGGAGGGCCAGAGACCCAGTACTTC
TRBV5-1	TRBJ2-4	NA	few	CASSFEETNIQYF	TGCGCCAGCAGCTTTGAAGAGACCAACATTCAGTACTTC
TRBV7-3	TRBJ2-5	TRBD2	few	CASSLGLATETQYF	TGTGCCAGCAGCCTGGGACTAGCAACTGAGACCCAGTACTTC
TRBV4-3	TRBJ2-1	TRBD2	many	CASSHGLAAHNEQFF	TGCGCCAGCAGCCACGGACTAGCGGCCCACAATGAGCAGTTCTTC
TRBV20-1	TRBJ2-5	TRBD2	NA	CSAKVELAGGPRETQYF	TGCAGTGCTAAAGTGGAACTAGCGGGGGGACCCCGGGAGACCCAGTACTTC
TRBV15	TRBJ1-2	TRBD1	few	CATSRDVQGLDSYGYTF	TGTGCCACCAGCAGAGACGTACAGGGGTTGGATAGCTATGGCTACACCTTC
TRBV3-1	TRBJ2-2	NA	NA	CASSRGTHYTGELFF	TGTGCCAGCAGCCGGGGGACTCACTACACCGGGGAGCTGTTTTTT
TRBV7-2	TRBJ1-6	TRBD1	few	CASSLGTGASSHF	TGTGCCAGCAGCTTAGGGACAGGGGCCTCTTCCCACTTT
TRBV27	TRBJ2-1	NA	NA	CASSWRGGLYEQFF	TGTGCCAGCAGTTGGAGGGGGGGTCTGTATGAGCAGTTCTTC
TRBV7-8	TRBJ2-3	NA	many	CASSLIGGGTDTQYF	TGTGCCAGCAGCTTAATCGGCGGGGGCACAGATACGCAGTATTTT
TRBV27	TRBJ2-6	TRBD2	NA	CASSSGGVAGGPSGANVLTF	TGTGCCAGCAGTTCAGGGGGCGTAGCGGGAGGACCCTCTGGGGCCAACGTCCTGACTTTC
TRBV12-3/TRBV12-4	TRBJ1-1	NA	few	CASSLNRGTEAFF	TGTGCCAGCAGTTTGAATAGGGGAACTGAAGCTTTCTTT
TRBV12-3/TRBV12-4	TRBJ2-2	NA	NA	CASSLGTDARNTGELFF	TGTGCCAGCAGCCTCGGGACCGACGCGCGGAACACCGGGGAGCTGTTTTTT
TRBV6-4	TRBJ2-3	TRBD2	many	CASSESQAGGADTQYF	TGTGCCAGCAGTGAATCCCAAGCGGGAGGCGCGGATACGCAGTATTTT
TRBV5-1	TRBJ2-7	TRBD1	NA	CASSQGAVTYEQYF	TGCGCCAGCAGCCAGGGGGCAGTTACCTACGAGCAGTACTTC
TRBV12-3/TRBV12-4	TRBJ1-2	NA	NA	CASSLYNNYGYTF	TGTGCCAGCAGTTTATATAACAACTATGGCTACACCTTC
TRBV7-3	TRBJ2-7	TRBD2	many	CASSLTLRGLAAYEQYF	TGTGCCAGCAGCTTAACGTTAAGGGGACTAGCGGCCTACGAGCAGTACTTC
TRBV18	TRBJ2-7	NA	NA	CASSPDPGGTEQYF	TGTGCCAGCTCACCGGACCCCGGTGGTACCGAGCAGTACTTC
TRBV20-1	TRBJ2-5	TRBD1	few	CSARADREETQYF	TGCAGTGCTAGAGCCGACAGGGAAGAGACCCAGTACTTC
TRBV5-1	TRBJ1-4	NA	NA	CASSLEGGTGNEKLFF	TGCGCCAGCAGCTTGGAGGGGGGGACGGGAAATGAAAAACTGTTTTTT
TRBV10-3	TRBJ2-5	NA	few	CAISGGQETQYF	TGTGCCATCAGTGGGGGGCAAGAGACCCAGTACTTC
TRBV10-3	TRBJ2-5	NA	many	CAISGGGGLGETQYF	TGTGCCATCAGTGGGGGCGGAGGGCTTGGAGAGACCCAGTACTTC
TRBV4-1	TRBJ2-3	TRBD2	few	CASSQGTSREDTQYF	TGCGCCAGCAGCCAAGGGACTAGCAGGGAGGATACGCAGTATTTT
TRBV6-2/TRBV6-3	TRBJ2-1	TRBD2	NA	CASRPGLVNNEQFF	TGTGCCAGCAGGCCGGGACTAGTGAACAATGAGCAGTTCTTC
TRBV20-1	TRBJ2-3	TRBD2	NA	CSAALDSGSRDTQYF	TGCAGTGCCGCCCTAGATAGCGGGAGCCGCGATACGCAGTATTTT
TRBV3-1	TRBJ2-1	NA	many	CASSRPGIYVEQFF	TGTGCCAGCAGCCGTCCGGGGATCTACGTGGAACAGTTCTTC
TRBV27	TRBJ2-1	NA	few	CASSFNVNEQFF	TGTGCCAGCAGTTTTAATGTCAATGAGCAGTTCTTC
TRBV5-6	TRBJ2-7	NA	many	CASSGGGSEQYF	TGTGCCAGCAGCGGTGGCGGGTCCGAGCAGTACTTC
TRBV10-3	TRBJ2-3	NA	many	CAISVERPSTDTQYF	TGTGCCATCAGTGTTGAGAGACCTTCCACAGATACGCAGTATTTT
TRBV7-2	TRBJ1-5	NA	few	CASSLVSGELGQPQHF	TGTGCCAGCAGCTTGGTTTCAGGGGAATTGGGTCAGCCCCAGCATTTT
TRBV2	TRBJ1-2	NA	many	CASNFMTGYGYTF	TGTGCCAGCAACTTTATGACAGGATACGGCTACACCTTC
TRBV20-1	TRBJ2-7	NA	NA	CSAREIYEQYF	TGCAGTGCCCGTGAGATCTACGAGCAGTACTTC
TRBV15	TRBJ2-5	NA	few	CATSKTETQYF	TGTGCCACCAGCAAGACGGAGACCCAGTACTTC
TRBV6-1	TRBJ2-3	NA	NA	CASEESSGPDTQYF	TGTGCCAGCGAGGAGAGCTCAGGACCAGATACGCAGTATTTT
TRBV5-1	TRBJ1-1	NA	few	CASSLAGQGSMNTEAFF	TGCGCCAGCAGCTTGGCCGGGCAGGGGTCGATGAACACTGAAGCTTTCTTT
TRBV6-5	TRBJ2-2	NA	few	CASSWGRPNTGELFF	TGTGCCAGCAGTTGGGGCAGACCGAACACCGGGGAGCTGTTTTTT
TRBV20-1	TRBJ2-7	TRBD1	few	CSAVRTGISYEQYF	TGCAGTGCAGTCCGGACAGGGATCTCCTACGAGCAGTACTTC
TRBV28	TRBJ2-2	NA	few	CASSLFAGANTGELFF	TGTGCCAGCAGTTTATTTGCAGGGGCGAACACCGGGGAGCTGTTTTTT
TRBV7-3	TRBJ2-1	NA	NA	CASSSSGTPSNEQFF	TGTGCCAGCAGCTCCTCCGGGACACCCTCCAATGAGCAGTTCTTC
TRBV5-5	TRBJ2-7	NA	NA	CASSPQLVYEQYF	TGTGCCAGCAGCCCTCAGCTCGTTTACGAGCAGTACTTC
TRBV12-3/TRBV12-4	TRBJ1-3	NA	few	CASSPWGGGNTIYF	TGTGCCAGCAGTCCTTGGGGGGGCGGAAACACCATATATTTT
TRBV12-3/TRBV12-4	TRBJ2-2	NA	many	CASSFKAGELFF	TGTGCCAGCAGTTTTAAGGCCGGGGAGCTGTTTTTT
TRBV6-1	TRBJ2-3	NA	many	CASSDSVSTDTQYF	TGTGCCAGCAGTGATAGCGTTAGCACAGATACGCAGTATTTT
TRBV27	TRBJ2-2	TRBD1	NA	CASSFLSGTGLGELFF	TGTGCCAGCAGTTTTCTATCCGGGACAGGGCTCGGGGAGCTGTTTTTT